This is a list of T cell receptor beta chains from one sample in a study of cytomegalovirus exposure and HLA in healthy donors. Profiling relied on immunoSEQ multiplex PCR, and the TCRdb table lists in-frame clones only, not all of them. The table has about 130,000 clones, about 81% seen once. The sequenced sample consisted of PBMCs. The receptors shown here come from a woman in her forties or fifties in good health and CMV-seropositive. The CDR3 runs from the conserved cysteine through the conserved F or W.

>TRBJ2-2|TRBV27
CASRQVDGELFF
>TRBJ2-3|TRBV11-3
CASSTTGLAGDTQYF
>TRBJ2-2|TRBV5-4
CASSPGGGQVTGELFF
>TRBJ2-3|TRBV7-8
CASSFGEAQYF
>TRBJ1-2|TRBV27
CASARGGGGYTF
>TRBJ2-7|TRBV6-6
CASSYGASGSDEQYF
>TRBJ1-5|TRBV6-5
CASRRDRGGQPQHF
>TRBJ2-5|TRBV2
CASSTQGQETQYF
>TRBJ2-7|TRBV7-2
CASSLGGSPYEQYF
>TRBJ1-1|TRBV30
CAWSPGTHTEAFF
>TRBJ1-1|TRBV7-2
CASSSRGSAFF
>TRBJ2-1|TRBV2
CASTGWGGRRNEQFF
>TRBJ2-7|TRBV28
CASRTSRLAVPYEQYF
>TRBJ2-3|TRBV2
CASSVQGGTDTQYF
>TRBJ2-6|TRBV7-9
CASSFGNSGANGLTF
>TRBJ2-1|TRBV13
CASSLGGSSYNEQFF
>TRBJ2-2|TRBV19
CASSWGGQNTGELFF
>TRBJ2-1|TRBV19
CASSQGLGSGYEQFF
>TRBJ2-7|TRBV28
CASKLAGYYEQYF
>TRBJ2-1|TRBV14
CASSQGGGNEQFF
>TRBJ1-2|TRBV28
CASSFRDSYSYGYTF
>TRBJ1-1|TRBV2
CASSEESDNFPFF
>TRBJ2-7|TRBV6-6
CASSYQEVVEQYF
>TRBJ2-7|TRBV28
CASYQGGSSYEQYF
>TRBJ2-2|TRBV6-5
CASSLRQGADGELFF
>TRBJ2-5|TRBV10-3
CAIAHPTGGETQYF
>TRBJ2-3|TRBV19
CASTSGVGPADTQYF
>TRBJ2-7|TRBV2
CASSVDRSYEQYF
>TRBJ2-7|TRBV11-2
CASSWGGENYEQYF
>TRBJ2-3|TRBV6-1
CASSERTSGGTSTDTQYF
>TRBJ2-3|TRBV2
CASRRSTDTQYF
>TRBJ1-1|TRBV28
CASTGEPNTEAFF
>TRBJ2-3|TRBV5-4
CASSLVPSGGADTQYF
>TRBJ1-2|TRBV6-5
CASSYSRGYGYTF
>TRBJ2-7|TRBV5-3
CARSLESPAGGAYEQYF
>NA|TRBV6-4
CASSDSIPAGGSLWREQYF
>TRBJ1-2|TRBV5-1
CASSLGTEVYGYTF
>TRBJ1-1|TRBV30
CAWTIWGRDTEAFF
>TRBJ2-2|TRBV5-5
CASSPDRDGHGELFF